This is a list of T cell receptor beta chains from one sample in a study. MiXCR, run by TCRdb on the RT-PCR reads, gives a single entry per CDR3 protein. This table holds about 680,000 distinct CDR3 sequences, approximately 14% found once. Sequenced input: memory CD4+ T cells from blood. Receptors originate from a female donor in good health, serving as a healthy control. The CDR3 runs from the conserved cysteine through the conserved F or W. Fields, in order: J gene, D gene, clone size, V gene, CDR3 DNA, CDR3 protein. A D gene is named only where the DNA matches it firmly. Part of the rows lack a size; the others show once, few, many or a class for expanded clones.

J gene: TRBJ1-2
D gene: TRBD1
clone size: few
V gene: TRBV12-3/TRBV12-4
CDR3 DNA: TGTGCCAGCAGTAAGGACAGGGTCTATGGCTACACCTTC
CDR3 protein: CASSKDRVYGYTF

J gene: TRBJ1-6
D gene: -
clone size: -
V gene: TRBV6-1
CDR3 DNA: TGTGCCAGCAGTAAAAGGGGCAGGGATGGGACACCCCTCCACTTT
CDR3 protein: CASSKRGRDGTPLHF

J gene: TRBJ1-4
D gene: -
clone size: -
V gene: TRBV5-6
CDR3 DNA: TGTGCCAGCAGCTGGGGACTAGACATGGGTAATGAAAAACTGTTTTTT
CDR3 protein: CASSWGLDMGNEKLFF

J gene: TRBJ2-3
D gene: -
clone size: few
V gene: TRBV24-1
CDR3 DNA: TGTGCCACCAGTGCTACCGGGCTTTCTACAGATACGCAGTATTTT
CDR3 protein: CATSATGLSTDTQYF

J gene: TRBJ2-1
D gene: -
clone size: few
V gene: TRBV20-1
CDR3 DNA: TGCAGTGCCCCCTCCGCGGGCCTACACAATGAGCAGTTCTTC
CDR3 protein: CSAPSAGLHNEQFF

J gene: TRBJ2-5
D gene: TRBD1
clone size: -
V gene: TRBV7-9
CDR3 DNA: TGTGCCAGCGGGGACAGGGCTATTTACCAAGAGACCCAGTACTTC
CDR3 protein: CASGDRAIYQETQYF

J gene: TRBJ2-1
D gene: TRBD1
clone size: few
V gene: TRBV5-1
CDR3 DNA: TGCGCCAGTAGACAGGGGAATAAGGTCAATGAGCAGTTCTTC
CDR3 protein: CASRQGNKVNEQFF

J gene: TRBJ2-7
D gene: -
clone size: -
V gene: TRBV10-3
CDR3 DNA: TGTGCCATCAGTGAGGGTTCAGGGACGAGGGGCAACTACGAGCAGTACTTC
CDR3 protein: CAISEGSGTRGNYEQYF

J gene: TRBJ1-1
D gene: -
clone size: many
V gene: TRBV5-1
CDR3 DNA: TGCGCCAGCAGCTTTCTGAGCGGCAGTGCAGAGAGGGCTGAAGCTTTCTTT
CDR3 protein: CASSFLSGSAERAEAFF

J gene: TRBJ1-5
D gene: -
clone size: -
V gene: TRBV5-1
CDR3 DNA: TGCGCCAGCAGCTTGGACAGCTCGCAGATGCAGCCCCAGCATTTT
CDR3 protein: CASSLDSSQMQPQHF

J gene: TRBJ2-5
D gene: TRBD1
clone size: -
V gene: TRBV6-5
CDR3 DNA: TGTGCCAGCAGGAACACAGGGGGCCAAGAGACCCAGTACTTC
CDR3 protein: CASRNTGGQETQYF

J gene: TRBJ2-7
D gene: TRBD1
clone size: few
V gene: TRBV6-4
CDR3 DNA: TGTGCCAGCAGTGACCCATGGGGGACAGGACACTCCTACGAGCAGTACTTC
CDR3 protein: CASSDPWGTGHSYEQYF

J gene: TRBJ1-3
D gene: -
clone size: many
V gene: TRBV7-7
CDR3 DNA: TGTGCTAGCAGCTTAAGTGGTGGAAACACCATATATTTT
CDR3 protein: CASSLSGGNTIYF

J gene: TRBJ2-7
D gene: -
clone size: many
V gene: TRBV12-3/TRBV12-4
CDR3 DNA: TGTGCCAGCAGGTCCGGGACCCAGGACGAGCAGTACTTC
CDR3 protein: CASRSGTQDEQYF

J gene: TRBJ2-5
D gene: TRBD2
clone size: few
V gene: TRBV5-4
CDR3 DNA: TGTGCCAGCAGCTTGTCGGTAGCGGGGGGAAAAGAGACCCAGTACTTC
CDR3 protein: CASSLSVAGGKETQYF

J gene: TRBJ2-3
D gene: TRBD2
clone size: few
V gene: TRBV3-1
CDR3 DNA: TGTGCCAGCAGCTGGGGACTAGCCTTAGGCACAGATACGCAGTATTTT
CDR3 protein: CASSWGLALGTDTQYF

J gene: TRBJ1-3
D gene: -
clone size: -
V gene: TRBV29-1
CDR3 DNA: TGCAGCGTTGATTTGGGGACGGATACCACCATATATTTT
CDR3 protein: CSVDLGTDTTIYF

J gene: TRBJ1-2
D gene: TRBD1
clone size: -
V gene: TRBV20-1
CDR3 DNA: TGCAGTGCTACCGGGACAGGGGGTTACGGTGGCTACACCTTC
CDR3 protein: CSATGTGGYGGYTF

J gene: TRBJ2-7
D gene: -
clone size: -
V gene: TRBV7-2
CDR3 DNA: TGTGCCAGCAGCTTCCCTATGGGGTACGAGCAGTACTTC
CDR3 protein: CASSFPMGYEQYF

J gene: TRBJ2-1
D gene: -
clone size: -
V gene: TRBV15
CDR3 DNA: TGTGCCACCAGCAGACCCCAGGGGACTAAGAATGAGCAGTTCTTC
CDR3 protein: CATSRPQGTKNEQFF

J gene: TRBJ2-7
D gene: TRBD1
clone size: many
V gene: TRBV7-2
CDR3 DNA: TGTGCCAGCAGCTTAGTAAAGGACAGGGGTGTGCAGTACTTC
CDR3 protein: CASSLVKDRGVQYF

J gene: TRBJ2-3
D gene: TRBD2
clone size: few
V gene: TRBV20-1
CDR3 DNA: TGCAGTGCTAGGGGAGGGAGGGACGCAGATACGCAGTATTTT
CDR3 protein: CSARGGRDADTQYF

J gene: TRBJ2-7
D gene: -
clone size: -
V gene: TRBV6-4
CDR3 DNA: TGTGCCAGCAGGGACATTTCCTACGAGCAGTACTTC
CDR3 protein: CASRDISYEQYF